The 25 T cell receptor beta chains presented below share a single source sample, sequenced in a study of T cell changes during pregnancy in multiple sclerosis. Using immunoSEQ multiplex PCR, the repertoire was profiled, and TCRdb retains in-frame clones only, with some absent. This table has some 71,000 clones, around 90% appearing once. This material consisted of peripheral blood, taken after pregnancy. Source of these receptors: a female donor with multiple sclerosis, enrolled in a pregnancy study.

The V and J genes are TRBV30 and TRBJ2-5; no firm D call. Germline V gene sequence: CDR1 GTSNPN, CDR2 SVGIG (reference sequence). Trimming stripped 0 bases from V and 2 bases from J, with 7 bases between. This CDR3 region has 13 residues. CDR3 DNA sequence: TGTGCCTGGAGTGTGCGAGCTCAAGAGACCCAGTACTTC. Amino acid sequence: CAWSVRAQETQYF.

V is TRBV5-1 and J is TRBJ2-5; 7 bases align to TRBD2. V was pared by 0 bases and J by 5 bases, with 4 bases of the junction left unmatched. The CDR3 spans 14 residues. Germline V CDR1 and CDR2: SGHRS, YFSETQ. The CDR3: CASSLGEGPETQYF. The CDR3 DNA sequence: TGCGCCAGCAGCTTGGGGGAGGGTCCTGAGACCCAGTACTTC. The complete variable domain, with remaining parts taken from reference TRBV5-1 and TRBJ2-5, reads KAGVTQTPRYLIKTRGQQVTLSCSPISGHRSVSWYQQTPGQGLQFLFEYFSETQRNKGNFPGRFSGRQFSNSRSEMNVSTLELGDSALYLCASSLGEGPETQYFGPGTRLLVL.

V usage is TRBV2 and J usage is TRBJ1-5; D is unresolved. Trimming removed 3 bases at V and 1 base at J, with 10 bases between. CDR1 SNHLY and CDR2 FYNNEI come from the germline V gene. The CDR3 loop spans 15 amino acids. As DNA, the CDR3 is TGTGCCAGCAGTGAGCAGGTGTGGAGCAATCAGCCCCAGCATTTT. It specifies CASSEQVWSNQPQHF.

This chain uses TRBV28 with TRBJ2-1, with 8 bases that match TRBD2. Per germline, CDR1 MDHEN and CDR2 SYDVKM. The CDR3 contains 15 residues. V shed 2 bases and J 5 bases; nucleotides not matched to a gene: 5. CDR3 amino acids: CASSLGGRKDNEQFF. CDR3 DNA: TGTGCCAGCAGTTTAGGCGGGAGGAAGGACAATGAGCAGTTCTTC.

A single count supports this clone. The rearrangement links TRBV7-9 to TRBJ2-7; no firm D call. Germline CDR1 reads SEHNR; CDR2 reads FQNEAQ (reference sequence). The CDR3 consists of 16 residues. V was clipped by 1 base and J by 0 bases, with 13 bases between them. CDR3 sequence: CASSLGSSRFSYEQYF. The CDR3 coding sequence is TGTGCCAGCAGCTTAGGTAGTAGCCGATTCTCCTACGAGCAGTACTTC.

This clone was seen a handful of times. This chain uses TRBV7-2 with TRBJ2-3; D gene ambiguous. From germline, CDR1 is SGHTA and CDR2 FQGNSA. The CDR3 has 13 amino acids. Trimming pared 2 bases from V and 4 bases from J, leaving 7 bases between. Written as DNA, the CDR3 is TGTGCCAGCAGCTTACGGAGATCAGATACGCAGTATTTT. It encodes CASSLRRSDTQYF.

The chain joins TRBV11-2 to TRBJ2-1, with D tentatively TRBD2 (6 bases). The V and J ends lost 5 bases and 9 bases respectively, with 11 bases between them. Germline assignment: CDR1 SGHAT and CDR2 FQNNGV. The CDR3 is made up of 12 amino acids. CDR3: CASSHSGREQFF. CDR3 DNA: TGTGCCAGCAGCCATAGCGGACGTGAGCAGTTCTTC.

V is TRBV27 and J is TRBJ2-7, with 9 bases fitting TRBD1. After removal of 5 bases from V and 4 bases from J, the junction contained 21 bases not matched to a gene. CDR3 length: 19 residues. CDR1 is MNHEY, CDR2 SMNVEV, per germline (reference sequence). Here the CDR3 DNA reads TGTGCCAGCAGTCCATACCTGGGACAGGGCGGAGGGAGGTTATACGAGCAGTACTTC. Its translation: CASSPYLGQGGGRLYEQYF.

V is TRBV28 and J is TRBJ2-7; TRBD2 might be the D (5 bases). Trimming left V 8 bases short and J 4 bases short, with 33 bases between. This CDR3 has 19 amino acids. Germline V gene data show CDR1 as MDHEN and CDR2 as SYDVKM. The chain's CDR3 is CASGIRAVDELDRRYEQYF. The CDR3 region has the DNA TGTGCCAGCGGGATTCGGGCAGTTGACGAACTAGACCGCCGGTACGAGCAGTACTTC. The full variable domain, completed using reference TRBV28 and TRBJ2-7, is DVKVTQSSRYLVKRTGEKVFLECVQDMDHENMFWYRQDPGLGLRLIYFSYDVKMKEKGDIPEGYSVSREKKERFSLILESASTNQTSMYLCASGIRAVDELDRRYEQYFGPGTRLTVT.

The V call is TRBV9, the J call TRBJ2-5; 8 bases fit TRBD2. The CDR3 spans 17 residues. In germline, CDR1 is SGDLS, CDR2 YYNGEE. V lost 0 bases, J lost 2 bases, and 9 bases stayed unmatched. CDR3 DNA sequence: TGTGCCAGCAGCGTAGGGGTGACTAGCGCACTACAAGAGACCCAGTACTTC. Amino acids: CASSVGVTSALQETQYF.

The chain joins TRBV7-9 to TRBJ1-3; 7 bases match TRBD1. Germline CDR1 is SEHNR and CDR2 is FQNEAQ (reference sequence). CDR3 length: 15 amino acids. J was trimmed by 2 bases and V by 4 bases; bases with no gene match: 5. The CDR3 spells CASSSSGTAGNTIYF. CDR3 DNA: TGTGCCAGCAGCTCCTCCGGGACAGCTGGAAACACCATATATTTT.

The J gene is TRBJ1-2, the V gene TRBV4-1; D is perhaps TRBD1 (6 bases). Deletions cut 0 bases from V and 6 bases from J, with 17 bases between. The CDR3 runs to 16 residues. Germline V gene lookup returns CDR1 MGHRA and CDR2 YSYEKL. This CDR3 is CASSQDFGRGRDGYTF. For the CDR3, the DNA is TGCGCCAGCAGCCAAGATTTTGGCAGGGGAAGGGATGGCTACACCTTC.

This clone was seen once. This chain connects TRBV7-2 to TRBJ2-7, with 9 bases lining up with TRBD2. The length of the CDR3 is 14 residues. The germline V gene encodes CDR1 SGHTA and CDR2 FQGNSA. Germline trimming cut 3 bases from V and 6 bases from J; bases unmatched to any gene: 6. CDR3 amino acids: CASSFDSGSFEQYF. Here the CDR3 DNA reads TGTGCCAGCAGCTTTGATAGCGGGAGTTTCGAGCAGTACTTC.

The J gene is TRBJ2-7, the V gene TRBV4-3, with D perhaps TRBD1 (6 bases). This CDR3 spans 14 amino acids. The V end was cut by 1 base, the J end by 4 bases, with 11 bases between. The V gene's germline CDR1 is LGHNA and CDR2 YSLEER. The DNA for the CDR3 is TGCGCCAGCAGCCAAGTGTTGGGGGCTTACGAGCAGTACTTC. The encoded protein is CASSQVLGAYEQYF.

In this sample, this clone turned up a few times. The J gene is TRBJ2-1, the V gene TRBV4-1; maybe TRBD2 (7 bases). Germline V CDR1 and CDR2: MGHRA, YSYEKL. Deletions cut 1 base from V and 3 bases from J, with 13 bases between. This CDR3 has 16 residues. CDR3 amino acids: CASSQGGGEGYNEQFF. In DNA, the CDR3 is TGCGCCAGCAGCCAAGGAGGGGGGGAAGGCTACAATGAGCAGTTCTTC.

This chain uses TRBV5-4 with TRBJ2-4, with TRBD2 matching 7 bases. The CDR3 has 15 amino acids. After removal of 0 bases from V and 3 bases from J, the junction contained 3 bases not matched to a gene. Germline V lookup: CDR1 SGHNT, CDR2 YYREEE (reference sequence). CDR3 DNA: TGTGCCAGCAGCTTGGGGGGGGGTGTCAAAAACATTCAGTACTTC. Translation: CASSLGGGVKNIQYF.

The chain is built from TRBV7-2 and TRBJ2-1, with 8 positions matching TRBD1. The CDR3 loop spans 16 amino acids. V trimming: 1 base; J trimming: 4 bases; junction bases outside the gene matches: 6. From germline, CDR1 is SGHTA and CDR2 FQGNSA. The CDR3 region has the DNA TGTGCCAGCAGCTTAGTTACAGGGGGAAGTTACAATGAGCAGTTCTTC. Its translation: CASSLVTGGSYNEQFF.

This rearrangement joins TRBV2 to TRBJ1-2; D remains unclear. Trimming removed 2 bases at V and 4 bases at J, with 11 bases between. CDR3 length: 14 amino acids. Germline values: CDR1 SNHLY, CDR2 FYNNEI. The DNA of the CDR3 is TGTGCCAGCAGTGAACAGGTTGGGCCCTATGGCTACACCTTC. Translation: CASSEQVGPYGYTF.

The genes are TRBV7-2 and TRBJ1-1, with D uncertain. Germline CDR1 reads SGHTA; CDR2 reads FQGNSA. The CDR3 runs to 13 residues. V lost 5 bases, J lost 1 base, and 8 bases lay in between. The CDR3 region has the DNA TGTGCCAGCAGCCGAGCACCGAACACTGAAGCTTTCTTT. It yields the protein CASSRAPNTEAFF.

V is TRBV9 and J is TRBJ2-7; TRBD2 matches 10 bases. V lost 3 bases, J lost 6 bases, and 6 bases stayed unmatched. Germline lookup yields CDR1 SGDLS and CDR2 YYNGEE. The CDR3 length is 14 residues. CDR3 sequence: CASSASGSFGEQYF. CDR3 DNA: TGTGCCAGCAGCGCTAGCGGGAGCTTCGGCGAGCAGTACTTC.

This clone was observed once. The chain links TRBV19 to TRBJ2-1, with D perhaps matching TRBD2 (6 bases). The V gene lost 6 bases and the J gene lost 9 bases, with 18 bases spanning the gap. CDR1 is LNHDA, CDR2 SQIVND, per germline (reference sequence). The CDR3 has 14 amino acids. The CDR3 bases are TGTGCCAGTAGCCAGGCGGGACTCAACAGTGAGCAGTTCTTC. It translates to CASSQAGLNSEQFF.

In its sample, this clone was seen once. The chain carries TRBV30 and TRBJ2-7; no reliable D call. With 2 bases removed from V and 2 bases from J, the gap between germline ends came to 4 bases. CDR1 and CDR2 (germline): GTSNPN, SVGIG (reference sequence). The CDR3 consists of 11 residues. CDR3 nucleotides: TGTGCCTGGAGTCAGACCTACGAGCAGTACTTC. Its protein is CAWSQTYEQYF.

The V and J genes are TRBV12-5 and TRBJ2-5; D unresolved. Germline-derived CDR1 and CDR2 are LGHNT and FRNRAP. V shed 5 bases and J shed 3 bases, with 16 bases lying between them. This CDR3 has 15 residues. The CDR3 loop is CASGPPSPSKETQYF. CDR3 bases: TGTGCTAGTGGTCCTCCGTCCCCCAGTAAAGAGACCCAGTACTTC.

The CDR3 loop is CASSFGLGAGEQYF. In DNA form, the CDR3 reads TGTGCCAGCAGCTTTGGACTAGGGGCCGGAGAGCAGTACTTC. The genes are TRBV5-4 and TRBJ2-7; 7 bases fit TRBD2. Unmatched junction bases numbered 9, after V lost 2 bases and J lost 7 bases. CDR1 and CDR2 (germline): SGHNT, YYREEE (reference sequence). The CDR3 sequence is 14 residues long.

This clone was detected once. The chain uses TRBV6-6 and TRBJ1-1, with TRBD1 as a possible D gene (6 bases). V was trimmed by 7 bases and J by 5 bases, leaving 14 bases between them. The germline V gene has CDR1 MNHNY and CDR2 SVGAGI (reference sequence). The CDR3 covers 13 residues. The DNA of the CDR3 is TGTGCCAGCATAGGCAGGGGATATACTGAAGCTTTCTTT. It encodes CASIGRGYTEAFF.